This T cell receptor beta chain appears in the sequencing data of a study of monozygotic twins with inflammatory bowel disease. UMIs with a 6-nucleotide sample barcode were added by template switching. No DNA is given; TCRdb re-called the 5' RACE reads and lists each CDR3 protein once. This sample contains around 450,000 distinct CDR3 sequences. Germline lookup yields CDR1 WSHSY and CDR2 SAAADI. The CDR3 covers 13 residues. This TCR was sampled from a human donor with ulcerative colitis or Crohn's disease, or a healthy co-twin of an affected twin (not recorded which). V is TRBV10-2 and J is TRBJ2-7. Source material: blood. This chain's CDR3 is CASSESAAYEQYF.